The 12 T cell receptor beta chains presented below share a single source sample, sequenced in a study of shared clonotypes between healthy human individuals. Assay: immunoSEQ multiplex PCR; the TCRdb copy retains only in-frame clones and omits some. The sample includes some 1.5 million clones, roughly 95% of them seen just once. The sequenced sample consisted of naive CD4+ T cells sorted from blood. Stated subset: CD45RA+ positively selected. The receptor source for this set is a man aged 25 to 40 in good health.

This clone showed up just once. The chain joins TRBV18 to TRBJ1-4; TRBD1 matches at 8 bases. This CDR3 region has 16 residues. Germline CDR1 is KGHSH and CDR2 is LQKENI. V trimming: 6 bases; J trimming: 6 bases; junction bases outside the gene matches: 12. The CDR3 DNA sequence: TGTGCCAGCTCCCAAACGCCCGGGACAGGTTATGAAAAACTGTTTTTT. Translating it yields CASSQTPGTGYEKLFF. The complete variable domain, with remaining parts taken from reference TRBV18 and TRBJ1-4, reads NAGVMQNPRHLVRRRGQEARLRCSPMKGHSHVYWYRQLPEEGLKFMVYLQKENIIDESGMPKERFSAEFPKEGPSILRIQQVVRGDSAAYFCASSQTPGTGYEKLFFGSGTQLSVL.

The chain uses TRBV11-2 and TRBJ2-6, with TRBD1 identical over 8 bases. Trimming cost V 5 bases and J 4 bases; bases outside gene matches: 7. Germline V gene lookup returns CDR1 SGHAT and CDR2 FQNNGV. The CDR3 extends over 16 amino acids. The CDR3 sequence: CASSKGTGRGANVLTF. In nucleotides, the CDR3 is TGTGCCAGCAGCAAAGGGACAGGTAGAGGGGCCAACGTCCTGACTTTC.

This rearrangement joins TRBV9 to TRBJ2-7; D perhaps matches TRBD1 (6 bases). The CDR3 is 14 amino acids. V was clipped by 3 bases and J by 4 bases, with 14 bases between them. Germline values: CDR1 SGDLS, CDR2 YYNGEE. CDR3 protein: CASSASGTSYEQYF. CDR3 bases: TGTGCCAGCAGCGCTTCCGGGACAAGTTACGAGCAGTACTTC.

V is TRBV27 and J is TRBJ1-5; D not certain. This CDR3 is built from 13 residues. The V and J ends lost 4 bases and 0 bases respectively, with 4 bases between them. CDR1 is MNHEY, CDR2 SMNVEV, per germline (reference sequence). The CDR3 nucleotides read TGTGCCAGCAGTTCCAATAGCAATCAGCCCCAGCATTTT. Its translation: CASSSNSNQPQHF.

The chain uses TRBV6-6 and TRBJ1-2; unclear D gene. The CDR3 runs to 14 residues. Looked up from germline, CDR1 is MNHNY and CDR2 is SVGAGI (reference sequence). V lost 5 bases, J lost 3 bases, and 13 bases lay in between. The CDR3 loop is CASSHGVRDYGYTF. The DNA for the CDR3 is TGTGCCAGCAGTCACGGGGTGAGAGACTATGGCTACACCTTC.

The chain links TRBV10-2 to TRBJ2-7; 10 nucleotides line up with TRBD2. With V trimmed by 9 bases and J by 4 bases, 9 bases remained unmatched. This CDR3 comprises 14 residues. CDR1 and CDR2 (germline): WSHSY, SAAADI. CDR3 residues: CASRAGGLPYEQYF. The CDR3 bases are TGCGCCAGTAGAGCGGGAGGGCTTCCGTACGAGCAGTACTTC.

This chain connects TRBV6-1 to TRBJ2-7; D is uncertain. The V gene's germline CDR1 is MNHNS and CDR2 SASEGT. Trimming shortened V by 0 bases and J by 3 bases, and 12 bases separated the two germline ends. The CDR3 runs 15 residues. In nucleotides, the CDR3 is TGTGCCAGCAGTGAAGCCCCAACCCCCGACTACGAGCAGTACTTC. Amino acids: CASSEAPTPDYEQYF.

The rearrangement uses TRBV10-3 and TRBJ1-1; 7 bases fit TRBD1. CDR1 and CDR2 (germline): ENHRY, SYGVKD. The CDR3 is 15 residues long. The trim removed 2 bases at V and 3 bases at J, leaving 6 bases unmatched. The CDR3 bases are TGTGCCATCAGTGAGAGGGGGCGAGAATACACTGAAGCTTTCTTT. Translating it yields CAISERGREYTEAFF.

The chain couples TRBV7-2 to TRBJ2-3; weak D call: TRBD2 (6 bases). Trimming took 1 base from V and 4 from J, leaving 12 bases between them. The CDR3 is 15 amino acids. CDR1 is SGHTA, CDR2 FQGNSA, per germline. The CDR3 loop is CASSLVRGSADTQYF. As DNA, the CDR3 is TGTGCCAGCAGCTTAGTCCGGGGGAGCGCAGATACGCAGTATTTT.

This chain uses TRBV9 with TRBJ2-1; D tentatively fits TRBD1 or TRBD2 (5 bases each). V was pared by 2 bases and J by 7 bases, with 10 bases between. This CDR3 spans 13 amino acids. Germline assignment: CDR1 SGDLS and CDR2 YYNGEE. As DNA, the CDR3 is TGTGCCAGCAGCGTCCGGGGCCGAAATGAGCAGTTCTTC. It encodes CASSVRGRNEQFF.

V is TRBV11-2 and J is TRBJ2-2; D is perhaps TRBD1 (5 bases). V lost 5 bases and J 4 bases, leaving 8 bases between the germline ends. Germline V gives CDR1 SGHAT, CDR2 FQNNGV. The length of the CDR3 is 13 residues. The CDR3 spells CASSQQVTGELFF. As DNA, the CDR3 is TGTGCCAGCAGCCAACAGGTCACCGGGGAGCTGTTTTTT.

Note on this clone: This specimen includes other DNA sequences encoding the same CDR3. This chain joins TRBV30 and TRBJ2-1; 15 bases align to TRBD2. Per germline, CDR1 GTSNPN and CDR2 SVGIG (reference sequence). The CDR3 has 15 residues. With V trimmed by 3 bases and J by 4 bases, 1 base remained unmatched. The CDR3 spells CAWSGLAGGYNEQFF. CDR3 DNA sequence: TGTGCCTGGAGCGGACTAGCGGGAGGGTACAATGAGCAGTTCTTC.